These 32 T cell receptor beta chains were sequenced from one sample in a study of blood T cell repertoires in COVID-19. Here immunoSEQ multiplex PCR was the method, and the copy in TCRdb shows in-frame clones only, minus some. This table holds some 240,000 clones, about 81% found once. Source material: peripheral blood. The receptors were sampled from an older woman with active or convalescent COVID-19.

This sequence joins TRBV12-5 and TRBJ2-3; D may be TRBD1 (6 bases). Per germline, CDR1 LGHNT and CDR2 FRNRAP. Trimming cost V 4 bases and J 6 bases, with 11 bases left between them. This CDR3 contains 13 residues. CDR3 in DNA: TGTGCTAGTGGTTATGGGGGCCCGGATACGCAGTATTTT. This gives the protein CASGYGGPDTQYF.

V and J are TRBV7-6 and TRBJ2-5, with TRBD1 matching 7 bases. Germline V gene lookup returns CDR1 SGHVS and CDR2 FNYEAQ. The CDR3 runs to 17 residues. V dropped 0 bases and J dropped 4; count of bases not matched to a gene: 11. The CDR3 region has the DNA TGTGCCAGCAGCTTAGCGGGACGACAGGGCGAGGGAGAGACCCAGTACTTC. Translated, it gives CASSLAGRQGEGETQYF.

The chain is built from TRBV19 and TRBJ1-5; D not resolved. The CDR3 runs 14 residues. Germline V lookup: CDR1 LNHDA, CDR2 SQIVND (reference sequence). Deletions cut 7 bases from V and 1 base from J, with 11 bases between. CDR3: CASTLRRSNQPQHF. Here the CDR3 DNA reads TGTGCCAGTACCTTACGCCGGAGCAATCAGCCCCAGCATTTT.

Regarding this clone: Distinct nucleotide sequences in the sample also encode this CDR3. For the CDR3, the DNA is TGTGCCAGCAGCCGCGCAGGGTACGAGCAGTACTTC. It encodes CASSRAGYEQYF. The chain recombines TRBV5-6 with TRBJ2-7, with D possibly matching TRBD1 (5 bases). This CDR3 has 12 residues. Per germline, CDR1 SGHDT and CDR2 YYEEEE. Trimming cost V 4 bases and J 4 bases, with 9 bases left between them.

The chain has TRBV7-3 and TRBJ2-1, with 8 bases aligning to TRBD1. Trimming cost V 5 bases and J 1 base; bases outside gene matches: 7. Germline CDR1 SGHTA, CDR2 FQGTGA. The CDR3 runs to 16 residues. The CDR3 DNA follows: TGTGCCAGCAGCCGTCAGGGACAGGCGTCCTACAATGAGCAGTTCTTC. The encoded protein is CASSRQGQASYNEQFF. Supplemented by reference TRBV7-3 and TRBJ2-1, the full variable domain reads GAGVSQTPSNKVTEKGKYVELRCDPISGHTALYWYRQSLGQGPEFLIYFQGTGAADDSGLPNDRFFAVRPEGSVSTLKIQRTERGDSAVYLCASSRQGQASYNEQFFGPGTRLTVL.

CDR3 sequence (DNA): TGTGCCAGCAGTGAATCGGACAGGGGGCTACCTAATGAAAAACTGTTTTTT. Protein sequence: CASSESDRGLPNEKLFF. The chain carries TRBV6-1 and TRBJ1-4; 11 positions agree with TRBD1. Trimming cost V 2 bases and J 3 bases; bases outside gene matches: 5. The CDR3 covers 17 residues. The germline V gene encodes CDR1 MNHNS and CDR2 SASEGT.

V is TRBV7-9 and J is TRBJ1-1; 12 bases map to TRBD1. The J segment lost 4 bases and the V segment lost 4 bases, leaving 10 bases of the junction unmatched. Germline V gene lookup returns CDR1 SEHNR and CDR2 FQNEAQ (reference sequence). This CDR3 spans 17 amino acids. CDR3 protein: CASSSGQGARFRTEAFF. CDR3 nucleotides: TGTGCCAGCAGCTCGGGACAGGGGGCGAGGTTTCGCACTGAAGCTTTCTTT.

This chain uses TRBV3-1 (or the pseudogene TRBV3-2) with TRBJ1-4; tentatively, D is TRBD1 (5 bases). The CDR3 runs to 16 residues. Trimming removed 5 bases at V and 8 bases at J, with 21 bases between. Germline CDR1 and CDR2: LGHDT and YNNKEL (reference sequence). CDR3 nucleotide sequence: TGTGCCAGCAGCGACGGACCCCCTGTAGCAGGGGAAAAACTGTTTTTT. Its protein is CASSDGPPVAGEKLFF.

This chain links TRBV27 with TRBJ2-4, with 8 positions matching TRBD1. Germline CDR1 and CDR2: MNHEY and SMNVEV (reference sequence). The trim removed 2 bases at V and 0 bases at J, leaving 9 bases unmatched. The CDR3 spans 18 residues. The CDR3 sequence: CASSLTPGGLVAKNIQYF. CDR3 in DNA: TGTGCCAGCAGTTTAACACCAGGGGGCTTGGTAGCCAAAAACATTCAGTACTTC.

In the case of this clone: Other DNA sequences from this sample encode an identical CDR3 as well. The genes are TRBV11-2 and TRBJ2-1, with 7 bases aligning to TRBD2. J was trimmed by 13 bases and V by 1 base; bases with no gene match: 10. Germline lookup yields CDR1 SGHAT and CDR2 FQNNGV. The CDR3 sequence is 14 residues long. In DNA, the CDR3 is TGTGCCAGCAGCTTAGCGGTCGGGGGGAGGGGTCAGTTCTTC. Its translation is CASSLAVGGRGQFF. Full variable domain (outside the CDR3, taken from reference TRBV11-2 and TRBJ2-1): EAGVAQSPRYKIIEKRQSVAFWCNPISGHATLYWYQQILGQGPKLLIQFQNNGVVDDSQLPKDRFSAERLKGVDSTLKIQPAKLEDSAVYLCASSLAVGGRGQFFGPGTRLTVL.

The chain recombines TRBV6-5 with TRBJ1-3, with a possible D match to TRBD1 (6 bases). Germline V gene data show CDR1 as MNHEY and CDR2 as SVGAGI. This CDR3 spans 14 amino acids. V was clipped by 6 bases and J by 8 bases, with 17 bases between them. The CDR3 coding sequence is TGTGCCAGCAGACTTACAGGGAGAGCGGACACCATATATTTT. It yields the protein CASRLTGRADTIYF.

The chain has TRBV5-1 and TRBJ1-1, with 10 bases fitting TRBD1. The V and J ends lost 4 bases and 4 bases, in that order; junction bases with no gene match: 13. Per germline, CDR1 SGHRS and CDR2 YFSETQ. The CDR3 is 17 amino acids. This chain's CDR3 is CASSPRRQGAKGTEAFF. As DNA, the CDR3 is TGCGCCAGCAGCCCCCGTCGACAGGGGGCTAAGGGCACTGAAGCTTTCTTT.

The chain couples TRBV5-4 to TRBJ2-7, with TRBD1 as a possible D gene (5 bases). This CDR3 spans 12 amino acids. Trimming removed 4 bases from V and 3 bases from J, with 8 bases in between. Germline CDR1 SGHNT, CDR2 YYREEE (reference sequence). The chain's CDR3 is CASSEQGYEQYF. The CDR3, as DNA: TGTGCCAGCAGCGAGCAGGGCTACGAGCAGTACTTC.

The V and J genes are TRBV30 and TRBJ1-1; D uncertain. Trimming left V 7 bases short and J 4 bases short, with 4 bases between. The CDR3 is 9 amino acids. Per the germline V gene, CDR1 is GTSNPN and CDR2 is SVGIG (reference sequence). CDR3 sequence (DNA): TGTGCCTTTAGCACTGAAGCTTTCTTT. This codes for CAFSTEAFF.

The chain employs TRBV5-1 and TRBJ1-2; 7 bases align to TRBD1. The CDR3 runs to 16 residues. Germline V gives CDR1 SGHRS, CDR2 YFSETQ. V gave up 0 bases and J gave up 1 base; unmatched junction bases: 6. The CDR3 region is CASSLARDRINYGYTF. CDR3 coding DNA: TGCGCCAGCAGCTTGGCCCGGGACAGAATTAACTATGGCTACACCTTC.

The chain carries TRBV11-2 and TRBJ1-1; D is perhaps TRBD1 (6 bases). Germline V gene data show CDR1 as SGHAT and CDR2 as FQNNGV. V was pared by 3 bases and J by 4 bases, with 9 bases between. The CDR3 is 13 residues long. CDR3 loop: CASSLRGGTEAFF. The CDR3 region has the DNA TGTGCCAGCAGCTTGAGGGGGGGCACTGAAGCTTTCTTT.

The rearrangement links TRBV5-1 to TRBJ1-6; D is undetermined. The V gene's germline CDR1 is SGHRS and CDR2 YFSETQ. V dropped 0 bases and J dropped 0 bases, with 10 bases sitting between them. The CDR3 contains 17 residues. CDR3 region: CASSLAARSSYNSPLHF. The CDR3, as DNA: TGCGCCAGCAGCTTGGCTGCGAGGAGCTCCTATAATTCACCCCTCCACTTT. The full variable domain, in which reference TRBV5-1 and TRBJ1-6 provide the parts outside the CDR3, is KAGVTQTPRYLIKTRGQQVTLSCSPISGHRSVSWYQQTPGQGLQFLFEYFSETQRNKGNFPGRFSGRQFSNSRSEMNVSTLELGDSALYLCASSLAARSSYNSPLHFGNGTRLTVT.

The chain links TRBV19 to TRBJ2-7; TRBD2 aligns across 9 bases. The CDR3 is 14 amino acids. From germline, CDR1 is LNHDA and CDR2 SQIVND (reference sequence). V trimming: 5 bases; J trimming: 2 bases; junction bases outside the gene matches: 4. CDR3 DNA sequence: TGTGCCAGTAGTTTTCTAGCGGGACCCTACGAGCAGTACTTC. It translates to CASSFLAGPYEQYF.

J is TRBJ2-1 and V is TRBV9; 12 bases line up with TRBD2. CDR1 SGDLS and CDR2 YYNGEE come from the germline V gene. With V trimmed by 3 bases and J by 9 bases, 7 bases remained unmatched. This CDR3 is 15 amino acids long. The CDR3 region is CASSDAGTSGREQFF. For the CDR3, the DNA is TGTGCCAGCAGCGATGCCGGGACTAGCGGGCGTGAGCAGTTCTTC.

This clone has just one count. This chain uses TRBV10-2 with TRBJ2-4, with 9 bases aligning to TRBD2. Germline assignment: CDR1 WSHSY and CDR2 SAAADI. The CDR3 is 18 amino acids. After removal of 5 bases from V and 8 bases from J, the junction contained 19 bases not matched to a gene. The CDR3 DNA follows: TGCGCCAGCAGTCGTATCGGAGCGGGGGGCCTCCATAGGGACATTCAGTACTTC. It specifies CASSRIGAGGLHRDIQYF.

This clone was recorded once. Germline is not matched at one junction end, which may reflect a read error. The chain links TRBV6-6 to TRBJ1-2; D ambiguous. Germline loops: CDR1 MNHNY, CDR2 SVGAGI (reference sequence). CDR3 length: 15 amino acids. The CDR3 spells CASSYSGGRSGSNAF. CDR3 DNA sequence: TGTGCCAGCAGTTACTCTGGAGGGCGGAGTGGTTCGAACGCCTTC.

The rearrangement uses TRBV10-3 and TRBJ2-5; possibly TRBD2 for D (5 bases). Looked up from germline, CDR1 is ENHRY and CDR2 is SYGVKD. The CDR3 covers 14 residues. Trimming pared 4 bases from V and 7 bases from J, leaving 16 bases between. DNA of the CDR3: TGTGCCATCAGTGGTGGCTGGGTTGAGGGGACCCAGTACTTC. Translation: CAISGGWVEGTQYF.

The chain has TRBV27 and TRBJ1-2, with D possibly TRBD1 on 5 matching bases. Germline V gives CDR1 MNHEY, CDR2 SMNVEV (reference sequence). The CDR3 covers 12 residues. The V and J ends lost 5 bases and 7 bases respectively, with 11 bases between them. The CDR3 nucleotides read TGTGCCAGCAGTACTCCGGGGGGTGGCTACACCTTC. This codes for CASSTPGGGYTF.

The chain links TRBV27 to TRBJ1-5; 7 bases fit TRBD1. J lost 0 bases, V lost 1 base, and 18 bases had no gene match. The CDR3 covers 21 residues. In germline, CDR1 is MNHEY, CDR2 SMNVEV (reference sequence). DNA for the CDR3: TGTGCCAGCAGTTTATGGGGCCCCGAGGGGGCCTGGGACCATAGCAATCAGCCCCAGCATTTT. This encodes CASSLWGPEGAWDHSNQPQHF.

The CDR3 DNA reads as TGTGCCAGTAGTACGTACAGGGGAAGCAATCAGCCCCAGCATTTT. This translates into CASSTYRGSNQPQHF. The chain links TRBV19 to TRBJ1-5; 7 bases map to TRBD1. Germline CDR1 is LNHDA and CDR2 is SQIVND (reference sequence). The CDR3 loop spans 15 amino acids. The trim removed 4 bases at V and 1 base at J, leaving 4 bases unmatched.

The chain links TRBV5-5 to TRBJ1-1; D remains ambiguous. V lost 5 bases and J 1 base, leaving 3 bases between the germline ends. The CDR3 covers 11 residues. The V gene's germline CDR1 is SGHKS and CDR2 YYEKEE (reference sequence). The CDR3 coding sequence is TGTGCCAGCAGACAGAACACTGAAGCTTTCTTT. It yields the protein CASRQNTEAFF.

This clone was detected only once. The V gene is TRBV15, the J gene TRBJ1-3; D perhaps matches TRBD1 (5 bases). The CDR3 consists of 17 residues. The germline V gene encodes CDR1 LNHNV and CDR2 YYDKDF (reference sequence). V was clipped by 8 bases and J by 3 bases, with 23 bases between them. The CDR3: CATLPPEPGLNGNTIYF. The CDR3 DNA sequence: TGTGCCACCTTACCTCCCGAGCCAGGGTTAAATGGAAACACCATATATTTT.

The genes are TRBV7-8 and TRBJ2-1; tentatively, D is TRBD1 (5 bases). Germline lookup yields CDR1 SGHVS and CDR2 FQNEAQ. V gave up 8 bases and J gave up 10 bases, with 15 bases separating them. This CDR3 spans 12 amino acids. CDR3 loop: CASGETPGEQFF. In nucleotides, the CDR3 is TGTGCCAGCGGGGAAACCCCAGGGGAGCAGTTCTTC. Combining the CDR3 with reference TRBV7-8 and TRBJ2-1 gives the whole variable domain GAGVSQSPRYKVAKRGQDVALRCDPISGHVSLFWYQQALGQGPEFLTYFQNEAQLDKSGLPSDRFFAERPEGSVSTLKIQRTQQEDSAVYLCASGETPGEQFFGPGTRLTVL.

The sample holds a few counts of this clone. The rearrangement uses TRBV4-3 and TRBJ2-2; 8 nucleotides match TRBD1. The CDR3 contains 17 residues. Germline CDR1 LGHNA, CDR2 YSLEER. V was clipped by 0 bases and J by 7 bases; unmatched bases: 10. The CDR3 loop reads CASSQDFRGRLGGELFF. For the CDR3, the DNA is TGCGCCAGCAGCCAAGATTTCAGGGGGCGGTTGGGCGGGGAGCTGTTTTTT.

This clone was recorded a few times. The chain carries TRBV5-8 and TRBJ1-4; 10 positions match TRBD1. The V gene end was trimmed by 2 bases and the J gene end by 7 bases; junction bases not matched to a gene: 2. CDR1 and CDR2 (germline): SGHTS, YDEGEE. The CDR3 has 14 residues. This chain's CDR3 is CASSLDRGPEKLFF. DNA for the CDR3: TGTGCCAGCAGCTTAGACAGGGGGCCTGAAAAACTGTTTTTT.

The J gene is TRBJ2-5, the V gene TRBV30; 7 positions match TRBD2. With V trimmed by 4 bases and J by 4 bases, 15 bases remained unmatched. The CDR3 is made up of 16 amino acids. CDR1 is GTSNPN and CDR2 is SVGIG in the germline V gene (reference sequence). CDR3: CAWNPPGGSLRETQYF. In DNA, the CDR3 is TGTGCCTGGAACCCCCCGGGGGGTAGTTTGAGAGAGACCCAGTACTTC.

The chain recombines TRBV19 with TRBJ2-7, with 8 nucleotides matching TRBD1. Germline values: CDR1 LNHDA, CDR2 SQIVND (reference sequence). The ends lost 2 bases at V and 4 bases at J; junction bases unmatched: 1. The CDR3 consists of 13 residues. CDR3 loop: CASSITGGYEQYF. In DNA form, the CDR3 reads TGTGCCAGTAGTATAACAGGGGGATACGAGCAGTACTTC.